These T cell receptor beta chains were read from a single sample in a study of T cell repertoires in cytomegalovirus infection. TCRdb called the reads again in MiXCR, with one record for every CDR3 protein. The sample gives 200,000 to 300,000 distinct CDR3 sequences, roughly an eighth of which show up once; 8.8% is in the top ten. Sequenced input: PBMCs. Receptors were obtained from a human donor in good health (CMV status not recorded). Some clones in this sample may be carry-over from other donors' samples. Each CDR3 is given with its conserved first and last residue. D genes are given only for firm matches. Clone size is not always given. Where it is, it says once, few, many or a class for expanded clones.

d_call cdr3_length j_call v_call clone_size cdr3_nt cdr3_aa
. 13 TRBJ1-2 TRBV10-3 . TGTGCCATCAGTGCAGCAGAGAACTATGGCTACACCTTC CAISAAENYGYTF
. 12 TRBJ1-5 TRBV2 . TGTGCCAGCACCTATAGCAATCAGCCCCAGCATTTT CASTYSNQPQHF
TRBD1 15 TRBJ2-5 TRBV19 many TGTGCCACTAAACCTTCGACAGGGGGCCCAGAGACCCAGTACTTC CATKPSTGGPETQYF
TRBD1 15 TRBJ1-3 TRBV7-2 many TGTGCCAGCAGCGACGGACAGGGGGCTGGAAACACCATATATTTT CASSDGQGAGNTIYF
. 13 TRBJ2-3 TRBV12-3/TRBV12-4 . TGTGCCAGCAGTCCCGAGAATGCAGATACGCAGTATTTT CASSPENADTQYF
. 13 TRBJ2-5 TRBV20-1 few TGCAGTGCTAGAGTTTTAGGACAAGAGACCCAGTACTTC CSARVLGQETQYF
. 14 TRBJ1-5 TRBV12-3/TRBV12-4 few TGTGCCAGCAGCCCGAGACCAGTCGGCGAGCCCCAGCATTTT CASSPRPVGEPQHF
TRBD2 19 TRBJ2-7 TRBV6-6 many TGTGCCAGCAGTTACTCGGTTAGCGGGGAAATTCTTAGAATCTACGAGCAGTACTTC CASSYSVSGEILRIYEQYF
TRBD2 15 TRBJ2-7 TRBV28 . TGTGCCAGCACTAGCGGGAGGGCCAGCTCCTACGAGCAGTACTTC CASTSGRASSYEQYF
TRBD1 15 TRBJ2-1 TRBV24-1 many TGTGCCACCAGTGACGGGACAGGCTCCTACAATGAGCAGTTCTTC CATSDGTGSYNEQFF
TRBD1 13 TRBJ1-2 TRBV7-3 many TGTGCCAGCACTACAGGGGCCCTCTATGGCTACACCTTC CASTTGALYGYTF
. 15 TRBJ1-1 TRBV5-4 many TGTGCCAGCAGCGGGGGAGGACAGATGAACACTGAAGCTTTCTTT CASSGGGQMNTEAFF
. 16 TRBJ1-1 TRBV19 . TGTGCCAGTAGTATGCCCCGTGGCAGTCTGAACACTGAAGCTTTCTTT CASSMPRGSLNTEAFF
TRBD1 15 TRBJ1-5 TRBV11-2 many TGTGCCAGCAGCACGACAGGGTATAGCAATCAGCCCCAGCATTTT CASSTTGYSNQPQHF
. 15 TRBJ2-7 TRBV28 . TGTGCCAGCAGTTCCGCAGGGGCCGGCTCCTACGAGCAGTACTTC CASSSAGAGSYEQYF
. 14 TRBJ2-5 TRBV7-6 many TGTGCCAGCAGCTTAGGCGGGCTTGGAGAGACCCAGTACTTC CASSLGGLGETQYF
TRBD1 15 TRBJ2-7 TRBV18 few TGTGCCAGCTCACCACAGACAGGGGGCTCATACGAGCAGTACTTC CASSPQTGGSYEQYF
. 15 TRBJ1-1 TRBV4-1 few TGCGCCAGCAGCCAAGACTACCGGGGAACCACTGAAGCTTTCTTT CASSQDYRGTTEAFF
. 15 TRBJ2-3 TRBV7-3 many TGTGCCAGCAGCCAATCGGTGAGGGGAGGAGATACGCAGTATTTT CASSQSVRGGDTQYF
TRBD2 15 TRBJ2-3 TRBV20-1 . TGCAGTGCTAGAGATAGCGGGGGAAGCACAGATACGCAGTATTTT CSARDSGGSTDTQYF
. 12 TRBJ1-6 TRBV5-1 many TGCGCCAGCAGCCCGGAAGGTTCACCCCTCCACTTT CASSPEGSPLHF
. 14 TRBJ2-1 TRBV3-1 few TGTGCCAGCAGCCAAGGGCTGGCAGTCGATGAGCAGTTCTTC CASSQGLAVDEQFF
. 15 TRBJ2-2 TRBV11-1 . TGTGCCAGCAGCACCATGCCGGGTAGCACCGGGGAGCTGTTTTTT CASSTMPGSTGELFF
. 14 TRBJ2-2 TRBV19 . TGTGCCAGTAAGGGAGAATCGAACACCGGGGAGCTGTTTTTT CASKGESNTGELFF
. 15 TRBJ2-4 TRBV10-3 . TGTGCCATCAGTGAGTCCCGACTAGGAGTGAGCATTCAGTACTTC CAISESRLGVSIQYF
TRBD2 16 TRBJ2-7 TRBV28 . TGTGCCAGCAGTTTTCGCCGGACTAGCGGGGCCTACGAGCAGTACTTC CASSFRRTSGAYEQYF
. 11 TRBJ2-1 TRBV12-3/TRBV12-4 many TGTGCCAGCAGCTTGAACAATGAGCAGTTCTTC CASSLNNEQFF
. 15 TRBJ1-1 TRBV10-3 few TGTGCCTTCCAGGAAGTGGGACAACTGAACACTGAAGCTTTCTTT CAFQEVGQLNTEAFF
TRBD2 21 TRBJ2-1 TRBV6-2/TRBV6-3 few TGTGCCAGCAGTTCCTTACTTCCCGGGACTAGCGGTTCCAGCTCCTACAATGAGCAGTTCTTC CASSSLLPGTSGSSSYNEQFF
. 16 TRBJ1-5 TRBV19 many TGTGCCAGTAGTCCTCTACCCAGCCGGGGCAATCAGCCCCAGCATTTT CASSPLPSRGNQPQHF
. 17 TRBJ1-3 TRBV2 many TGTGCCAGCAGTGTCAGGGGCACAGCGATCTCTGGAAACACCATATATTTT CASSVRGTAISGNTIYF
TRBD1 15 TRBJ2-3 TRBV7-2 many TGTGCCAGCAGCCCCGGGACAGGGGTCACAGATACGCAGTATTTT CASSPGTGVTDTQYF
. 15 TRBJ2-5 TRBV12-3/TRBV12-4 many TGTGCCAGCAGCCTAGAGGGCCGTGTCCCGGAGACCCAGTACTTC CASSLEGRVPETQYF
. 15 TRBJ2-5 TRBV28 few TGTGCCAGCAGTTTCGGGGTCCGCAGGGAAGAGACCCAGTACTTC CASSFGVRREETQYF
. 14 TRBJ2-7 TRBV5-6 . TGTGCCAGCACCCCGAAAGGGGGGTTCTACGAGCAGTACTTC CASTPKGGFYEQYF
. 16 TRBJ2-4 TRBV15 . TGTGCCACCAGCACCGCGACAGAGACATGGGTAAACATTCAGTACTTC CATSTATETWVNIQYF
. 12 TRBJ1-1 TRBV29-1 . TGCAGCGTTGTAGGGGTGGACACTGAAGCTTTCTTT CSVVGVDTEAFF
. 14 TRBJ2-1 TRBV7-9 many TGTGCCAGCAGCCTGACCACCGGGAACAATGAGCAGTTCTTC CASSLTTGNNEQFF
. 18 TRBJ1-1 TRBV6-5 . TGTGCCAGCAGTTACTCGATCGATTTCGGGGTGATGGGCACTGAAGCTTTCTTT CASSYSIDFGVMGTEAFF
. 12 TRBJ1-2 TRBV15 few TGTGCCACCAGCAGACTAGGCTATGGCTACACCTTC CATSRLGYGYTF
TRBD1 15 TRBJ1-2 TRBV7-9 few TGTGCCAGCAGCTTAGCCACGGGACAGGGTCTCGGCTACACCTTC CASSLATGQGLGYTF
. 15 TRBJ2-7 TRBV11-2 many TGTGCCAGCAGCTTATATCCGGATAGCTCCTACGAGCAGTACTTC CASSLYPDSSYEQYF
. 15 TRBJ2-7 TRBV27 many TGTGCCAGCGGGGCCAAAGTCGCGCCGAGCTACGAGCAGTACTTC CASGAKVAPSYEQYF
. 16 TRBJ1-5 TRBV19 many TGTGCCAGTAGTCCACTGGAAGTGCTTTGGAATCAGCCCCAGCATTTT CASSPLEVLWNQPQHF
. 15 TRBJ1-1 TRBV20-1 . TGCAGTGCTAGAGCCCGGGGGGCCATGAACACTGAAGCTTTCTTT CSARARGAMNTEAFF